These T cell receptor beta chains were read from a single sample in a study of T cell responses to AZD1222 COVID-19 vaccine. Method: immunoSEQ multiplex PCR; TCRdb's copy keeps in-frame clones and lacks some. The sample lists 120,000 or so clones, around 80% occurring once. The sequenced sample was peripheral blood, obtained 28 days after the second AZD1222 dose. The receptors here all came from an adult who received the AZD1222 COVID-19 vaccine. The CDR3 runs from the conserved cysteine through the conserved F or W. The D gene is left open where the match is weak. Size is omitted from some rows. Given values are once, few, many or a class for expanded clones.

d_gene	j_gene	v_gene	abundance	CDR3nt	CDR3aa
-	TRBJ1-1	TRBV12-3/TRBV12-4	-	TGTGCCAGCAGTTCTGGACTCGGAGCTTTCTTT	CASSSGLGAFF
TRBD1	TRBJ2-7	TRBV5-6	few	TGTGCCAGCAGTCCCGGGACAGGGAATTACGAGCAGTACTTC	CASSPGTGNYEQYF
-	TRBJ2-1	TRBV11-2	-	TGTGCCAGCAGCTCCCCCGGACAGTCCTACAATGAGCAGTTCTTC	CASSSPGQSYNEQFF
-	TRBJ1-5	TRBV2	-	TGTGCCAGCAGTGCTGCAACGTATAGCAATCAGCCCCAGCATTTT	CASSAATYSNQPQHF
-	TRBJ1-2	TRBV4-3	-	TGCGCCAGCAGCCAGACAGGATTCTATGGCTACACCTTC	CASSQTGFYGYTF
-	TRBJ2-3	TRBV11-3	-	TGTGCCAGCAGCGCCGACGGGAGCACAGATACGCAGTATTTT	CASSADGSTDTQYF
-	TRBJ2-1	TRBV6-5	-	TGTGCCAACGGGGGCTCCTACAATGAGCAGTTCTTC	CANGGSYNEQFF
TRBD2	TRBJ2-1	TRBV6-5	-	TGTGCCAGCAGCCCGGGGGGAGGTTACAATGAGCAGTTCTTC	CASSPGGGYNEQFF
-	TRBJ2-2	TRBV4-3	-	TGCGCCAGCAGCCAAGTTGCGGCAGCCACCGGGGAGCTGTTTTTT	CASSQVAAATGELFF
-	TRBJ1-5	TRBV4-2	-	TGTGCCAGCAGCCAAGATCTCAGGGTAAATCAGCCCCAGCATTTT	CASSQDLRVNQPQHF
TRBD2	TRBJ2-3	TRBV11-2	-	TGTGCCAGCAGTTCGGGACTAGCGGGGAACACAGATACGCAGTATTTT	CASSSGLAGNTDTQYF
-	TRBJ1-1	TRBV19	-	TGTGCCAGTAGTCTCGGACTTGTTATGAACACTGAAGCTTTCTTT	CASSLGLVMNTEAFF
TRBD1	TRBJ2-5	TRBV7-9	-	TGTGCCAGCAGCCCAAGAGGCAGGGGGCAAGAGACCCAGTACTTC	CASSPRGRGQETQYF
-	TRBJ2-3	TRBV24-1	-	TGTGCCACCAGTGGCACCGGGACCGAGGGGTTGGATACGCAGTATTTT	CATSGTGTEGLDTQYF
TRBD1	TRBJ1-4	TRBV5-8	few	TGTGCCAGCAGCACAGGGACAGGGGGCAGAGAAAAACTGTTTTTT	CASSTGTGGREKLFF
-	TRBJ1-2	TRBV19	-	TGTGCCAGTAGTATGAGACAGGTCTATGGCTACACCTTC	CASSMRQVYGYTF
-	TRBJ2-7	TRBV18	-	TGTGCCAGCTCACCGTCCAGACAAACCTACGAGCAGTACTTC	CASSPSRQTYEQYF
-	TRBJ1-1	TRBV5-1	-	TGCGCCAGCAGGATAGACCGGGACACTGAAGCTTTCTTT	CASRIDRDTEAFF
TRBD1	TRBJ2-2	TRBV2	-	TGTGCCTCCTGGACAGGGGGTCTAGTCACCGGGGAGCTGTTTTTT	CASWTGGLVTGELFF
-	TRBJ1-1	TRBV19	-	TGTGCCAGTGGGAGGGGCTTGACCGAAGCTTTCTTT	CASGRGLTEAFF
TRBD1	TRBJ2-5	TRBV5-1	-	TGCGCCAGCAGCTCGACGACGGGACAGAAAGAGACCCAGTACTTC	CASSSTTGQKETQYF
TRBD1	TRBJ2-7	TRBV3-1/TRBV3-2	-	TGTGCCAGCAGCCAAGAGGACAGGGGTCCCTATTCCTACGAGCAGTACTTC	CASSQEDRGPYSYEQYF
-	TRBJ2-3	TRBV6-5	-	TGTGCCAGCAGCCTTTCCCTAAGCACAGATACGCAGTATTTT	CASSLSLSTDTQYF
-	TRBJ1-1	TRBV20-1	once	TGCAGTGCTAGTTTGGCAGGGCTAAACACTGAAGCTTTCTTT	CSASLAGLNTEAFF
-	TRBJ1-3	TRBV9	-	TGTGCCAGCAGCGTAGGAGGGGACACCATATATTTT	CASSVGGDTIYF
-	TRBJ2-7	TRBV7-2	-	TGTGCCAGCAGCTTGCTGGGGAAGAGATCCTACGAGCAGTACTTC	CASSLLGKRSYEQYF
-	TRBJ1-3	TRBV3-1/TRBV3-2	-	TGTGCCAGCAGCCGCTATACTGGAAACACCATATATTTT	CASSRYTGNTIYF
-	TRBJ2-2	TRBV6-5	-	TGTGCCAGCAGTTACGGACAAGCGGGGGAGCTGTTTTTT	CASSYGQAGELFF
TRBD2	TRBJ2-3	TRBV11-3	-	TGTGCCAGCAGCTTCCGGGGGGGCACAGATACGCAGTATTTT	CASSFRGGTDTQYF
TRBD1	TRBJ1-1	TRBV4-3	-	TGCGCCAGCAGCCAAGGGCCGACAGGGACGGTGAACACTGAAGCTTTCTTT	CASSQGPTGTVNTEAFF
-	TRBJ1-4	TRBV19	-	TGTGCCAGTAGTAAGGACGAGGGGGTTAGACTGTTTTTT	CASSKDEGVRLFF
-	TRBJ1-3	TRBV5-5	-	TGTGCCAGCAGCTTGGCGGGCCACCGTGGGCAAAACACCATATATTTT	CASSLAGHRGQNTIYF
TRBD1	TRBJ2-7	TRBV18	-	TGTGCCAGCTCACCACCCCGGGACAGGGACGAGCAGTACTTC	CASSPPRDRDEQYF
-	TRBJ2-1	TRBV7-9	-	TGTGCCAGCTTCTGGGATGAGCAGTTCTTC	CASFWDEQFF
-	TRBJ2-3	TRBV2	-	TGTGCCAGCAGTTCCACAGATACGCAGTATTTT	CASSSTDTQYF
-	TRBJ1-2	TRBV27	-	TGTGCCAGCAGTAAACAGGGAGCTGATGGCTACACCTTC	CASSKQGADGYTF
-	TRBJ1-2	TRBV29-1	-	TGCAGCGTTGTTGGAGGGGTCCTTTATGGCTACACCTTC	CSVVGGVLYGYTF
-	TRBJ2-6	TRBV5-4	-	TGTGCCAGCAGCTTTATGGACACTAGCTCTGGGGCCAACGTCCTGACTTTC	CASSFMDTSSGANVLTF
TRBD1	TRBJ1-2	TRBV18	few	TGTGCCAGCTCCCGACACCGGCAGGGGGCCATCGGGGGCTACACCTTC	CASSRHRQGAIGGYTF